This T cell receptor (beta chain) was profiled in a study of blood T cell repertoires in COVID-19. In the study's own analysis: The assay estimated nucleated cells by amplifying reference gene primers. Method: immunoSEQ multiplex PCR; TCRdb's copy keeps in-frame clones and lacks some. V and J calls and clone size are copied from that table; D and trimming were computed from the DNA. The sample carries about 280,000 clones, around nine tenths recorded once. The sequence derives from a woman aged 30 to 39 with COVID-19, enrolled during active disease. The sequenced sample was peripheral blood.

The CDR3 DNA sequence: TGTGCCAGCAGTAACTCTTACGGCAATCAGCCCCAGCATTTT. Amino acids: CASSNSYGNQPQHF. The chain employs TRBV27 and TRBJ1-5; D remains unclear. The CDR3 covers 14 residues. Germline CDR1 is MNHEY and CDR2 is SMNVEV (reference sequence). V shed 5 bases and J shed 2 bases, with 10 bases lying between them.